Reported below is one TCR beta chain. Its matching antigen is unknown. This specimen belongs to a study of T cells in Graves' hyperthyroidism and ophthalmopathy. Amplification yielded TCR beta CDR3 regions, with RNA transcripts as the source. RT-PCR in the first round (using the HTBI primer set) targeted the TCR CDR3. TCRdb recomputed calls from the multiplex PCR reads with MiXCR, one row per CDR3 protein. Here the sample spans 500,000 to 750,000 distinct CDR3 sequences, 12% to 15% being singletons. Findings and caveats of the study: The majority of expanded thyroid clonotypes above 0.001 also appeared in blood.

The CDR3 covers 13 residues. V dropped 7 bases and J dropped 0 bases, with 9 bases sitting between them. Germline V gene data show CDR1 as MGHDK and CDR2 as SYGVNS. Ophthalmopathy patients had Clinical Activity Score at least 3, NOSPECS grade at least 4, duration under 3 months. Diagnosing involved the use of clinical symptoms, serum thyroxine and TRAb, thyroid ultrasound and orbital computed tomography. The PBMCs had their origin in 10 ml of fresh peripheral blood. Sequencing was done on a sample of blood. The receptor's source is a young woman with Graves' ophthalmopathy. This sequence joins TRBV25-1 and TRBJ2-5; no firm D call. CDR3: CASNNNYQETQYF. CDR3 DNA: TGTGCCAGCAATAACAATTACCAAGAGACCCAGTACTTC.